This TCR beta chain appears in the sequencing data of a study of regulatory T cells in long-lasting Graves disease. As for time point: newly diagnosed GD, antithyroid drugs for less than 3 months. With RNA extracted from PBMCs as input, the TCR library was made. Study-wide results and caveats: Relative to newly diagnosed Graves' patients, persistent ones had lower TCR diversity.

Ten or more counts support this clonotype. The antigen is unknown. This CDR3 spans 17 amino acids. Germline V gene data show CDR1 as SEHNR and CDR2 as FQNEAQ (reference sequence). J gave up 5 bases and V 4 bases, and 10 bases lay outside the gene matches. Researchers made TCR beta libraries by using iRepertoire HTBI primers and running Arm-PCR on CDR3 regions. In the original workflow: Identified segments across samples numbered about 64 TRBV and about 13 TRBJ. TCRdb fed the multiplex PCR reads into MiXCR, producing one record per CDR3 protein. The V and J calls, along with clone size, are taken from TCRdb and not from the paper's own processing. Among hundreds of thousands of distinct CDR3 sequences listed, 15% to 17% were seen once.

The material sequenced was peripheral blood mononuclear cells (PBMCs), taken at new diagnosis, from a patient treated with antithyroid drugs. The source is a female donor with Graves disease. This chain links TRBV7-9 with TRBJ2-3, with TRBD2 matching over 12 bases. The CDR3 sequence is CASSSSPLAGGRDTQYF. The CDR3, as DNA: TGTGCCAGCAGCTCCTCCCCACTAGCGGGAGGCAGAGATACGCAGTATTTT.